One sample yielded the 3 T cell receptor beta chains listed below, sequenced in a study of blood T cell repertoires in COVID-19. Profiling relied on immunoSEQ multiplex PCR, and the TCRdb table lists in-frame clones only, not all of them. The data show more than 250,000 clones, with around 87% seen just once and 1% held by the top ten. Sequencing input: peripheral blood. These receptor sequences come from a man aged 50 to 59 with active or convalescent COVID-19.

This chain connects TRBV4-1 to TRBJ2-1, with a possible D match to TRBD1 (6 bases). Trimming cost V 4 bases and J 7 bases, with 8 bases left between them. The CDR3 has 12 amino acids. Germline loops: CDR1 MGHRA, CDR2 YSYEKL. CDR3 coding DNA: TGCGCCAGCAGCCTTGGACAGAATGAGCAGTTCTTC. Protein sequence: CASSLGQNEQFF.

The chain links TRBV11-2 to TRBJ1-6; TRBD1 matches at 9 bases. This CDR3 comprises 14 residues. Germline CDR1 SGHAT, CDR2 FQNNGV. Trimming took 5 bases from V and 10 from J; bases not matched to a gene: 6. The CDR3 protein is CASSEGQGESPLHF. The CDR3 DNA reads as TGTGCCAGCAGCGAGGGACAGGGAGAATCACCCCTCCACTTT.

The CDR3 bases are TGTGCCAGCAGAAACAGGTTCGCTGAAAAACTGTTTTTT. It is translated as CASRNRFAEKLFF. The gene calls are TRBV2 and TRBJ1-4; possibly TRBD1 for D (5 bases). V lost 6 bases to trimming and J lost 7 bases, with 12 bases between them. CDR3 length: 13 amino acids. Germline V gene lookup returns CDR1 SNHLY and CDR2 FYNNEI.